This TCR beta chain was identified in a study of shared clonotypes between healthy human individuals (dated by TCRdb to 2019 to 2021). Some background on the complete study: A few men and a couple of women, aged 18 to 49 years, made up the cohort. To estimate repertoire size and how much clonotype sharing occurs between individuals, the study deeply sequenced the blood TCR repertoires of several healthy adults. Libraries were prepared and TCR repertoires were sequenced by different laboratories using diverse techniques, in order to increase sequencing depth and limit assay-specific biases. Per donor, leukapheresis produced somewhere between about 0.85 and 10 billion PBMCs. The investigation overall reported the following: Because the study included a small number of donors, the genetic and exposure-history diversity represented was limited. Sampling was restricted to blood, and TCR repertoires in tissue are likely to differ from TCR repertoires in blood. Pairwise subsampling led to the expectation that sequencing depth would affect the degree of clonotype sharing among donors.

To note about this clone: No cognate antigen has been identified for it. Base qualities are not recorded, but no much larger clone differs from it by a single base.

The donors were healthy, HIV-negative adults who had no recently reported acute infections or vaccinations. Only Caucasian adults living in Nashville, Tennessee, USA were represented among the donors. For unsorted samples, roughly 90 million PBMCs were counted, and genomic DNA was extracted using the QIAamp DNA Blood Mini kit. Blood was obtained by leukapheresis, after which PBMCs were separated by Ficoll-Histopaque density gradient centrifugation and cryopreserved in liquid nitrogen vapor phase. Using the deep immunoSEQ assay, multiplex PCR amplified TCR CDR3 regions from genomic DNA. Extracted genomic DNA from each cell subset was spread evenly across all wells of several immunoSEQ 96-well plates, with each plate serving as a replicate. For unsorted PBMC, approximately 300 ng of genomic DNA, equivalent to around 33,000 T cell genomes, went into each replicate PCR. Ten immunoSEQ deep assay plates were used to sequence the unsorted PBMC genomic DNA. Purified libraries were quantified with a Qubit 3.0 fluorometer, sized on a Bioanalyzer 2100, and re-quantified with the KAPA Library Quantification kit. Every immunoSEQ 96-well plate was sequenced on a separate single-read 150-cycle Illumina NextSeq 550 flow cell. The authors' pipeline ran thus. Because only junctional sequences without quality scores were contained in the immunoSEQ output, filtering matching that applied to full-length reads could not be performed. Sequences were annotated with PyIR, a Python wrapper for IgBLAST v1.9, and V/J genes and CDR3 were assigned using IMGT germline references. Any read was removed if the V/J assignment was weak (E-value above 1e-6), the CDR3 was missing, or the read contained stop codons, out-of-frame junctions, or ambiguous translated residues. V3J clonotypes were defined as sequences sharing an identical inferred V gene, J gene, and CDR3 amino acid sequence. To compute the percentage overlap between repertoires, the number of shared unique clonotypes was divided by the size of the smaller repertoire. RTK rarefaction, the Chao1 estimator, and Recon v2.1 estimates of unobserved clonotypes were used to assess repertoire richness. What TCRdb holds here is the immuneACCESS table cut down to in-frame rearrangements. Part of the clones is not present; checked against another copy, under half of the missing clones reflect an unresolved V gene, and the others are unexplained. V, J and clone size derive from that table, while D and trimming were established from the DNA sequence. Present in this sample are about 480,000 clones, approximately 85% of which were seen just once. The top ten clones comprise approximately 12% of the sample.

The sample comprised PBMCs. This clonotype was sampled from a woman aged 40 to 49 in good health. Some clones in this sample may be carry-over from other donors' samples.

The nucleotide sequence is given as TGTGCCAGCAGCACGCTTGGGGAGGGCAGGGACCTAAACAATCAGCCCCAGCATTTT. The translation is CASSTLGEGRDLNNQPQHF. In this chain, TRBV21-1 is recombined with TRBJ1-5. TRBV21-1 is termed a pseudogene. The CDR3, from cysteine to phenylalanine, totals 19 residues. Solely the CDR3 DNA is kept, with 57 bases framed from the first base.